What follows are 18 T cell receptor beta chains derived from one specimen sequenced in a study of regulatory T cells in long-lasting Graves disease. The time point is: persistent/refractory GD, antithyroid drugs over 5 years with positive TRAb. Following extraction of RNA from PBMCs, that RNA was used to make the TCR library. Investigators prepared the TCR beta libraries by applying iRepertoire HTBI primers and Arm-PCR of CDR3 regions. Via MiXCR, TCRdb re-called the multiplex PCR reads, giving one row per CDR3 protein. The table records about 400,000 distinct CDR3 sequences, 20% to 25% of them present only once. Sequenced material: peripheral blood mononuclear cells (PBMCs), taken when the disease was refractory, from a patient treated with antithyroid drugs. Every receptor here comes from a female donor with Graves disease.

The chain uses TRBV29-1 and TRBJ2-5; D is possibly TRBD1 or TRBD2 (7 bases each). Trimming stripped 5 bases from V and 5 bases from J, with 21 bases between. Per the germline V gene, CDR1 is SQVTM and CDR2 is ANQGSEA. CDR3 size: 15 residues. The CDR3 protein is CSVFICRGGWETQYF. In nucleotides, the CDR3 is TGCAGCGTTTTCATTTGCAGGGGGGGTTGGGAGACCCAGTACTTC.

The V and J genes are TRBV20-1 and TRBJ1-5; D remains unclear. Trimming removed 7 bases from V and 0 bases from J, with 7 bases in between. The CDR3 sequence is 12 residues long. The V gene's germline CDR1 is DFQATT and CDR2 SNEGSKA (reference sequence). CDR3 in amino acids: CSEEDSNQPQHF. In nucleotides, the CDR3 is TGCAGTGAGGAGGATAGCAATCAGCCCCAGCATTTT.

This clonotype has at least ten counts. The chain is built from TRBV28 and TRBJ2-5, with D possibly matching TRBD2 (6 bases). The germline CDR1 and CDR2 sequences are MDHEN and SYDVKM. Trimming took off 5 bases at V and 4 bases at J, with 14 bases between the two ends. CDR3 length equals 14 residues. The CDR3 sequence: CASSNGGLGETQYF. CDR3 nucleotide sequence: TGTGCCAGCAGTAACGGGGGTTTGGGAGAGACCCAGTACTTC.

There are many counts of this clonotype. The chain links TRBV12-3 or TRBV12-4 to TRBJ1-6; 7 bases agree with TRBD1. The CDR3 extends over 14 amino acids. J gave up 5 bases and V 8 bases, and 6 bases lay outside the gene matches. The CDR3 DNA sequence: TGTGCCAGCTCGGGGAGGGGGCATAATTCACCCCTCCACTTT. Translation gives CASSGRGHNSPLHF.

This clonotype occurred many times. The rearrangement uses TRBV12-3 or TRBV12-4 and TRBJ2-2, with TRBD1 as a possible D gene (6 bases). Trimming removed 7 bases from V and 4 bases from J, with 13 bases in between. This CDR3 comprises 14 residues. This chain's CDR3 is CASTGTSLTGELFF. DNA for the CDR3: TGTGCCAGCACCGGGACATCCCTCACCGGGGAGCTGTTTTTT.

V and J are TRBV29-1 and TRBJ2-7, with D perhaps matching TRBD1 or TRBD2 (5 bases each). Germline lookup yields CDR1 SQVTM and CDR2 ANQGSEA. Trimming left V 6 bases short and J 6 bases short, with 21 bases between. The CDR3 is 14 residues long. The CDR3, as DNA: TGCAGCGTGGATGGGGGAGCTCGGTTCGGCGAGCAGTACTTC. It codes for CSVDGGARFGEQYF.

The table lists this clonotype with a few counts. This chain's CDR3 is CASSQVQGLMNTEAFF. The CDR3 nucleotides are TGCGCCAGCAGCCAAGTTCAGGGGCTGATGAACACTGAAGCTTTCTTT. The V call is TRBV4-3, the J call TRBJ1-1; possible D gene TRBD1, 6 bases. There are 16 residues in the CDR3. Germline V gene data show CDR1 as LGHNA and CDR2 as YSLEER. V lost 1 base and J lost 0, with 12 bases in between.

With regard to this clonotype: A much larger clonotype is one base distant, so this may be a read error. This sequence joins TRBV6-1 and TRBJ1-5, with no clear D. Germline CDR1 and CDR2: MNHNS and SASEGT. CDR3 length equals 15 residues. In DNA form, the CDR3 reads TGTGCCAGCGGTGAAGATCGACACCCTAATCAGCCCCAGCATTTT. This sequence encodes CASGEDRHPNQPQHF.

This clonotype was seen ten or more times. The chain combines TRBV11-2 with TRBJ2-2; D gene unclear. Germline V gene sequence: CDR1 SGHAT, CDR2 FQNNGV. V lost 5 bases, J lost 8 bases, and 12 bases lay in between. CDR3 length: 13 residues. The CDR3 bases are TGTGCCAGCAGCCACAAAGGCCGGGGGGAGCTGTTTTTT. It encodes CASSHKGRGELFF.

This chain uses TRBV7-2 with TRBJ1-1; no definite D call. The V and J ends lost 2 bases and 4 bases respectively, with 8 bases between them. CDR1 is SGHTA, CDR2 FQGNSA, per germline. This CDR3 has 13 amino acids. The CDR3 DNA reads as TGTGCCAGCAGCTTACAAGTAGGCACTGAAGCTTTCTTT. It translates to CASSLQVGTEAFF.

This clonotype showed up just a few times. The rearrangement links TRBV20-1 to TRBJ2-5; 15 bases align to TRBD2. J lost 7 bases, V lost 6 bases, and 6 bases had no gene match. The CDR3 totals 14 residues. Per germline, CDR1 DFQATT and CDR2 SNEGSKA (reference sequence). CDR3: CSARGLAGGGTQYF. The CDR3 coding sequence is TGCAGTGCCCGCGGACTAGCGGGGGGGGGGACCCAGTACTTC.

This clonotype has ten or more counts. CDR3 sequence: CASSLATVANYGYTF. CDR3 nucleotide sequence: TGTGCCAGCAGCTTGGCGACAGTCGCCAACTATGGCTACACCTTC. This chain connects TRBV5-6 to TRBJ1-2, with D perhaps matching TRBD1 (5 bases). V gave up 0 bases and J gave up 2 bases, with 11 bases separating them. Germline V gene data show CDR1 as SGHDT and CDR2 as YYEEEE. This CDR3 is 15 amino acids long. The full variable domain, completed using reference TRBV5-6 and TRBJ1-2, is DAGVTQSPTHLIKTRGQQVTLRCSPKSGHDTVSWYQQALGQGPQFIFQYYEEEERQRGNFPDRFSGHQFPNYSSELNVNALLLGDSALYLCASSLATVANYGYTFGSGTRLTVV.

The J gene is TRBJ2-3, the V gene TRBV7-2, with a possible D match to TRBD2 (5 bases). There are 15 residues in the CDR3. The germline V gene encodes CDR1 SGHTA and CDR2 FQGNSA. Trimming removed 5 bases from V and 3 bases from J, with 15 bases in between. CDR3 loop: CASSPPGRRTDTQYF. CDR3 sequence (DNA): TGTGCCAGCAGCCCCCCGGGGAGAAGAACAGATACGCAGTATTTT.

Only one count was recorded for this clonotype. V gene TRBV7-2 combines with J gene TRBJ1-1; D possibly corresponds to TRBD1 (6 bases). In germline, CDR1 is SGHTA, CDR2 FQGNSA. The CDR3 has 15 residues. V was cut by 1 base and J by 0 bases, with 9 bases left in between. The CDR3 DNA follows: TGTACCAGCAGCTTAGATCAGGGGTTGAACACTGAAGCTTTCTTT. This sequence encodes CTSSLDQGLNTEAFF.

The rearrangement links TRBV4-3 to TRBJ2-7; 12 nucleotides align to TRBD2. In germline, CDR1 is LGHNA, CDR2 YSLEER. The J segment lost 4 bases and the V segment lost 3 bases, leaving 13 bases of the junction unmatched. This CDR3 comprises 18 residues. Written as DNA, the CDR3 is TGCGCCAGCAGCCACGGGACTAGCGGGCCGGGGGGCCATTACGAGCAGTACTTC. Translation: CASSHGTSGPGGHYEQYF.

The J gene is TRBJ2-7, the V gene TRBV7-6; D is ambiguous. Trimming took off 3 bases at V and 4 bases at J, with 13 bases between the two ends. CDR1 is SGHVS, CDR2 FNYEAQ, per germline. CDR3 size: 14 residues. The CDR3 DNA reads TGTGCCAGCAGCTTCCGGAGAGTAGGGTACGAGCAGTACTTC. Amino acid sequence: CASSFRRVGYEQYF.

This clonotype has a handful of counts. The chain is built from TRBV7-2 and TRBJ2-1; 12 nucleotides match TRBD2. The germline CDR1 and CDR2 sequences are SGHTA and FQGNSA. CDR3 length: 15 amino acids. With V trimmed by 4 bases and J by 6 bases, 4 bases remained unmatched. CDR3 region: CASSSGTSGPNEQFF. The CDR3 DNA reads as TGTGCCAGCAGCTCCGGGACTAGCGGGCCCAATGAGCAGTTCTTC.

This clonotype was seen many times. This chain's CDR3 is CASSLSREYEQYF. CDR3 in DNA: TGTGCCAGCAGTTTATCCCGGGAATACGAGCAGTACTTC. This chain joins TRBV12-3 or TRBV12-4 and TRBJ2-7; a weak D match, TRBD2 (5 bases). The CDR3 spans 13 residues. Trimming shortened V by 2 bases and J by 4 bases, and 9 bases separated the two germline ends.